The present T cell receptor (beta chain) was sequenced within a study of T-cell memory formation after mild COVID-19. Study-level background: TCR clusters were mostly donor specific.

UMIs and sample barcodes were carried by the TCR alpha and TCR beta cDNA libraries that 5'RACE produced using constant-segment primers. TCRdb re-called the 5' RACE reads with MiXCR, one entry per CDR3 protein. The sample holds hundreds of thousands of distinct CDR3 sequences, roughly 18% seen once. The sample consisted of PBMCs or a T cell subset sorted from them (not recorded which). The TCR originated in an adult woman who had mild COVID-19 (a few samples of this study predate the infection). Cell type and time point are not known.

The CDR3 DNA reads TGTGCCAGCAGCTTCAAGGGGTTGACAGGGACGGACGAGCAGTACTTC. Its protein is CASSFKGLTGTDEQYF. The chain joins TRBV13 to TRBJ2-7, with TRBD1 identical over 7 bases. The CDR3 sequence is 16 residues long. Trimming cost V 3 bases and J 5 bases; bases outside gene matches: 13. In germline, CDR1 is PRHDT, CDR2 FYEKMQ (reference sequence).